This T cell receptor (beta chain) was sequenced during a study of blood T cell repertoires in COVID-19. For the study at large: Specimens from acute and convalescent COVID-19 originated in the United States, Italy and Spain.

Here immunoSEQ multiplex PCR was the method, and the copy in TCRdb shows in-frame clones only, minus some. The sample holds under 200,000 clones, roughly 85% seen once. V lost 3 bases and J lost 0, with 6 bases in between. The germline V gene encodes CDR1 SNHLY and CDR2 FYNNEI. The CDR3 contains 14 residues. Sequencing was performed on PBMCs or T cells enriched from blood (not recorded which). The rearrangement uses TRBV2 and TRBJ1-5; no definite D call. This clonotype originated in a woman aged 45-65 years who had recovered from COVID-19. For the CDR3, the DNA is TGTGCCAGCAGTGATTCTAATAGCAATCAGCCCCAGCATTTT. Its translation is CASSDSNSNQPQHF.